This record covers a single T cell receptor beta chain. In the authors' methods: Amplified reference gene primers provided the basis for estimating nucleated cell counts. The data were produced by immunoSEQ multiplex PCR, yet TCRdb's version contains in-frame clones alone and is incomplete. The V and J calls and clone size were taken over from that table, and D and trimming were inferred from the DNA. The profile shows around 150,000 clones, 80% of them singletons. V dropped 1 base and J dropped 5 bases, with 10 bases sitting between them. The CDR3 has 14 residues. Germline V gene lookup returns CDR1 SGHRS and CDR2 YFSETQ. This sample was included in a study of blood T cell repertoires in COVID-19. The wider study: Specimens from acute and convalescent COVID-19 originated in the United States, Italy and Spain. In each case, the material was cDNA or gDNA derived from T cells, B-cell-depleted T cells, or PBMCs.

The rearrangement uses TRBV5-1 and TRBJ2-1; a possible D gene is TRBD1 (6 bases). Sequenced input: peripheral blood. The TCR comes from a woman aged 45-65 years with acute or convalescent COVID-19. CDR3 loop: CASSLTGLNNEQFF. The CDR3 DNA sequence: TGCGCCAGCAGCTTGACAGGGCTAAACAATGAGCAGTTCTTC.